A selection of T cell receptor beta chains follows, all from one sample in a study of blood T cell repertoires in COVID-19. Assay used: immunoSEQ multiplex PCR; TCRdb lists only in-frame clones, some missing. The sample records 400,000 to 500,000 clones, approximately 90% being singletons. The material sequenced was peripheral blood. These receptors originate from a young woman with active or convalescent COVID-19. Both conserved end residues are part of each CDR3. The D gene is left open where the match is weak. Clone size is stated in some rows and not others, as once, few, many or a class when expanded.

d_gene: TRBD1; abundance: NA; v_gene: TRBV27; j_gene: TRBJ1-4; len: 13; CDR3nt: TGTGCCAGCAGGTGGACAGGGGGTGAAAAACTGTTTTTT; CDR3aa: CASRWTGGEKLFF
d_gene: TRBD2; abundance: NA; v_gene: TRBV3-1/TRBV3-2; j_gene: TRBJ2-7; len: 14; CDR3nt: TGTGCCAGCAGTCTAGCGGGGGTAGTCTACGAGCAGTACTTC; CDR3aa: CASSLAGVVYEQYF
d_gene: TRBD1; abundance: NA; v_gene: TRBV6-4; j_gene: TRBJ2-1; len: 14; CDR3nt: TGTGCCAGCAGTGAAGCCGGGACAGGCAATGAGCAGTTCTTC; CDR3aa: CASSEAGTGNEQFF
d_gene: TRBD1; abundance: NA; v_gene: TRBV2; j_gene: TRBJ2-2; len: 13; CDR3nt: TGTGCCAGCTACAGGGGGTGGAGCGGGGAGCTGTTTTTT; CDR3aa: CASYRGWSGELFF
d_gene: NA; abundance: NA; v_gene: TRBV19; j_gene: TRBJ1-1; len: 13; CDR3nt: TGTGCCAGTAGTATGCAGGGAAGCACTGAAGCTTTCTTT; CDR3aa: CASSMQGSTEAFF
d_gene: NA; abundance: NA; v_gene: TRBV6-5; j_gene: TRBJ2-2; len: 14; CDR3nt: TGTGCCAGCAGTTTGGACAGAGACACCGGGGAGCTGTTTTTT; CDR3aa: CASSLDRDTGELFF
d_gene: TRBD1; abundance: NA; v_gene: TRBV5-1; j_gene: TRBJ2-7; len: 15; CDR3nt: TGCGCCAGCAGCCAGCGACAGGGGGACCCCTACGAGCAGTACTTC; CDR3aa: CASSQRQGDPYEQYF
d_gene: NA; abundance: NA; v_gene: TRBV3-1/TRBV3-2; j_gene: TRBJ2-3; len: 16; CDR3nt: TGTGCCAGCAGCCAATCGTGGAGTAGCCTCGTGGATACGCAGTATTTT; CDR3aa: CASSQSWSSLVDTQYF
d_gene: NA; abundance: NA; v_gene: TRBV3-1/TRBV3-2; j_gene: TRBJ1-5; len: 14; CDR3nt: TGTGCCAGCAGCCAGGACGGGGTTAGGCAGCCCCAGCATTTT; CDR3aa: CASSQDGVRQPQHF
d_gene: TRBD1; abundance: NA; v_gene: TRBV7-9; j_gene: TRBJ2-3; len: 16; CDR3nt: TGTGCCAGCAGGTCCTCAGGGGGAAGGGGCACAGATACGCAGTATTTT; CDR3aa: CASRSSGGRGTDTQYF
d_gene: NA; abundance: NA; v_gene: TRBV19; j_gene: TRBJ1-2; len: 17; CDR3nt: TGTGCCAGTAGTCCGACTCGGGGCGGAGGGAGGAACTATGGCTACACCTTC; CDR3aa: CASSPTRGGGRNYGYTF
d_gene: NA; abundance: NA; v_gene: TRBV3-1/TRBV3-2; j_gene: TRBJ1-2; len: 14; CDR3nt: TGTGCCAGCAGCCAAGGACAGTCTAACTATGGCTACACCTTC; CDR3aa: CASSQGQSNYGYTF
d_gene: TRBD1; abundance: NA; v_gene: TRBV2; j_gene: TRBJ1-1; len: 15; CDR3nt: TGTGCCAGCAGGCTGTCCCGACAGGGTAACACTGAAGCTTTCTTT; CDR3aa: CASRLSRQGNTEAFF
d_gene: NA; abundance: once; v_gene: TRBV5-6; j_gene: TRBJ1-1; len: 13; CDR3nt: TGTGCCAGCAGCTTGACGGGGAAGAAAGAAGCTTTCTTT; CDR3aa: CASSLTGKKEAFF
d_gene: NA; abundance: NA; v_gene: TRBV5-1; j_gene: TRBJ1-3; len: 12; CDR3nt: TGCGCCAGCAGCTCGGGGGGAAACACCATATATTTT; CDR3aa: CASSSGGNTIYF
d_gene: NA; abundance: few; v_gene: TRBV5-5; j_gene: TRBJ2-2; len: 13; CDR3nt: TGTGCCAGCAGCTTAGAGTCCTTCGGGGAGCTGTTTTTT; CDR3aa: CASSLESFGELFF
d_gene: TRBD1; abundance: once; v_gene: TRBV18; j_gene: TRBJ1-3; len: 16; CDR3nt: TGTGCCAGCTCACCACTGACAGGGGAGTCGGGAAACACCATATATTTT; CDR3aa: CASSPLTGESGNTIYF
d_gene: TRBD1; abundance: NA; v_gene: TRBV11-2; j_gene: TRBJ1-1; len: 17; CDR3nt: TGTGCCAGCAGCTTAGGCTGGGACAGTGATATGAACACTGAAGCTTTCTTT; CDR3aa: CASSLGWDSDMNTEAFF
d_gene: TRBD2; abundance: once; v_gene: TRBV10-3; j_gene: TRBJ2-1; len: 17; CDR3nt: TGTGCCATCAGTGGAAGGGCGGGGGGGGACGCCTACAATGAGCAGTTCTTC; CDR3aa: CAISGRAGGDAYNEQFF
d_gene: TRBD1; abundance: NA; v_gene: TRBV27; j_gene: TRBJ1-1; len: 14; CDR3nt: TGTGCCAGTAAAAATCGACAGGGGAACACTGAAGCTTTCTTT; CDR3aa: CASKNRQGNTEAFF
d_gene: TRBD1; abundance: NA; v_gene: TRBV19; j_gene: TRBJ1-2; len: 15; CDR3nt: TGTGCCAGTAGCCGCTTGGGACAGGGGAACTATGGCTACACCTTC; CDR3aa: CASSRLGQGNYGYTF
d_gene: NA; abundance: NA; v_gene: TRBV19; j_gene: TRBJ2-1; len: 15; CDR3nt: TGTGCCAGTAGTATCAGGGTACGGCGAAACAATGAGCAGTTCTTC; CDR3aa: CASSIRVRRNNEQFF
d_gene: TRBD1; abundance: NA; v_gene: TRBV5-1; j_gene: TRBJ2-3; len: 15; CDR3nt: TGCGCCAGCAGCAGGACAGGGGGCGACACAGATACGCAGTATTTT; CDR3aa: CASSRTGGDTDTQYF
d_gene: TRBD1; abundance: NA; v_gene: TRBV27; j_gene: TRBJ1-5; len: 18; CDR3nt: TGTGCCAGCAGTTTACACGGGACAGGGACAGGAGACAATCAGCCCCAGCATTTT; CDR3aa: CASSLHGTGTGDNQPQHF
d_gene: NA; abundance: NA; v_gene: TRBV7-9; j_gene: TRBJ2-2; len: 15; CDR3nt: TGTGCCAGCAGCCTAACTCGGGACTTCGTCGAGGAGCTGTTTTTT; CDR3aa: CASSLTRDFVEELFF
d_gene: TRBD1; abundance: NA; v_gene: TRBV19; j_gene: TRBJ1-3; len: 14; CDR3nt: TGTGCCAGTAGAAGGACAGGGGAAGGAAACACCATATATTTT; CDR3aa: CASRRTGEGNTIYF
d_gene: NA; abundance: NA; v_gene: TRBV3-1/TRBV3-2; j_gene: TRBJ2-1; len: 15; CDR3nt: TGTGCCAGCAGCCTCCTAACTGCGGGGTACAATGAGCAGTTCTTC; CDR3aa: CASSLLTAGYNEQFF
d_gene: TRBD1; abundance: NA; v_gene: TRBV10-2; j_gene: TRBJ1-2; len: 17; CDR3nt: TGCGCCAGCAGTGAGTGGGTGACAGGGCGAGAACAAGGAGGCTACACCTTC; CDR3aa: CASSEWVTGREQGGYTF
d_gene: TRBD1; abundance: NA; v_gene: TRBV7-6; j_gene: TRBJ2-1; len: 15; CDR3nt: TGTGCCAGCAGCATCCGGTCACAGGGGAAAAATGAGCAGTTCTTC; CDR3aa: CASSIRSQGKNEQFF
d_gene: NA; abundance: once; v_gene: TRBV28; j_gene: TRBJ1-2; len: 14; CDR3nt: TGTGCCAGCAGTTTAAACCCAGGGTCCTATGGCTACACCTTC; CDR3aa: CASSLNPGSYGYTF
d_gene: NA; abundance: NA; v_gene: TRBV29-1; j_gene: TRBJ1-2; len: 12; CDR3nt: TGCAGCGTCGAGGACAGAAACTATGGCTACACCTTC; CDR3aa: CSVEDRNYGYTF
d_gene: NA; abundance: NA; v_gene: TRBV7-2; j_gene: TRBJ1-1; len: 14; CDR3nt: TGTGCCAGCAGCTTATTCCAGATGAACACTGAAGCTTTCTTT; CDR3aa: CASSLFQMNTEAFF
d_gene: NA; abundance: few; v_gene: TRBV6-1; j_gene: TRBJ2-7; len: 15; CDR3nt: TGTGCCAGCAGTGAAGTAAGAGGCGGGGCCTACGAGCAGTACTTC; CDR3aa: CASSEVRGGAYEQYF
d_gene: NA; abundance: NA; v_gene: TRBV5-4; j_gene: TRBJ2-1; len: 16; CDR3nt: TGTGCCAGCAGCTTTCCCACAGGGAAAACCTACAATGAGCAGTTCTTC; CDR3aa: CASSFPTGKTYNEQFF